Listed below are T cell receptor beta chains from one sample, sequenced in a study of cytomegalovirus exposure and HLA in healthy donors. The repertoire was sequenced with immunoSEQ multiplex PCR; TCRdb's copy has only in-frame clones and lacks some. Here the sample spans 95,000 to 150,000 clones, roughly 78% being singletons. The sequencing input was PBMCs. The source is a man aged 25-45 years in good health and CMV-seronegative. Each CDR3 is given with its conserved first and last residue. The order of the fields is J gene, V gene, clone size, D gene, CDR3 DNA, CDR3 protein. D genes are given only for firm matches. Clone size is not always given. Where it is, it says once, few, many or a class for expanded clones.

J: TRBJ2-5
V: TRBV4-3
size: .
D: .
DNA: TGCGCCAGCAGCCAACGACGGGAAGAGACCCAGTACTTC
CDR3: CASSQRREETQYF

J: TRBJ2-6
V: TRBV4-1
size: .
D: .
DNA: TGCGCCAGCAGATTACAGCTCACCAGTTCTGGGGCCAACGTCCTGACTTTC
CDR3: CASRLQLTSSGANVLTF

J: TRBJ1-2
V: TRBV4-2
size: .
D: .
DNA: TGTGCCAGCAGCCGATATAACGCGGAGGGGATGGACTATGGCTACACCTTC
CDR3: CASSRYNAEGMDYGYTF

J: TRBJ1-4
V: TRBV6-5
size: .
D: .
DNA: TGTGCCAGTCGGGGGTTTCAAGAAAAACTGTTTTTT
CDR3: CASRGFQEKLFF

J: TRBJ1-1
V: TRBV5-1
size: .
D: TRBD1
DNA: TGCGCCAGCAGCCGACAGGGAGTGAACACTGAAGCTTTCTTT
CDR3: CASSRQGVNTEAFF

J: TRBJ1-6
V: TRBV28
size: .
D: TRBD1
DNA: TGTGCCAGCAGTTCGGGACAGACGAATTCACCCCTCCACTTT
CDR3: CASSSGQTNSPLHF

J: TRBJ2-2
V: TRBV7-6
size: few
D: .
DNA: TGTGCCAGCAGCTTCGGGGGAGGGAACACCGGGGAGCTGTTTTTT
CDR3: CASSFGGGNTGELFF

J: TRBJ2-3
V: TRBV5-1
size: .
D: TRBD1
DNA: TGCGCCAGCAGTCGAGGACAGGGGAGCACAGATACGCAGTATTTT
CDR3: CASSRGQGSTDTQYF

J: TRBJ1-5
V: TRBV28
size: .
D: .
DNA: TGTGCCAGCAGGACGCCAGGTTATCAGCCCCAGCATTTT
CDR3: CASRTPGYQPQHF

J: TRBJ2-5
V: TRBV13
size: few
D: TRBD2
DNA: TGTGCCAGCAGCTCTACTAGCGGGGGCTTCCGGGAGACCCAGTACTTC
CDR3: CASSSTSGGFRETQYF

J: TRBJ2-7
V: TRBV6-5
size: .
D: TRBD1
DNA: TGTGCCAGCAGGCTGACAGGGATGCACGAGCAGTACTTC
CDR3: CASRLTGMHEQYF

J: TRBJ1-5
V: TRBV7-9
size: .
D: .
DNA: TGTGCCAGCAGCCCCCTGCAGGGTAGCAATCAGCCCCAGCATTTT
CDR3: CASSPLQGSNQPQHF

J: TRBJ2-3
V: TRBV9
size: .
D: TRBD1
DNA: TGTGCCAGCAGCTGGCAGGGGGCAGATACGCAGTATTTT
CDR3: CASSWQGADTQYF

J: TRBJ2-7
V: TRBV5-1
size: .
D: TRBD1
DNA: TGCGCCAGCAGCAAGACAGGGACGGTTTTCTACGAGCAGTACTTC
CDR3: CASSKTGTVFYEQYF

J: TRBJ2-3
V: TRBV29-1
size: .
D: .
DNA: TGCAGCGGTACCCGGGACACATGGGGCACAGATACGCAGTATTTT
CDR3: CSGTRDTWGTDTQYF

J: TRBJ2-7
V: TRBV5-4
size: .
D: .
DNA: TGTGCCAGCAGCTTGGAGGGGTGGAACGTCTACGAGCAGTACTTC
CDR3: CASSLEGWNVYEQYF

J: TRBJ2-5
V: TRBV28
size: .
D: TRBD2
DNA: TGTGCCAGCAGTTTACTTACTAGCGGGGGGAAGAAAGAGACCCAGTACTTC
CDR3: CASSLLTSGGKKETQYF

J: TRBJ1-5
V: TRBV27
size: .
D: TRBD1
DNA: TGTGCCAGCAGTTTAGGTAGGGGGCGTGAGCCCCAGCATTTT
CDR3: CASSLGRGREPQHF

J: TRBJ1-5
V: TRBV4-1
size: .
D: .
DNA: TGCGCCAGCAGCCAAGAGGGTGGCGGGAACCAGCCCCAGCATTTT
CDR3: CASSQEGGGNQPQHF

J: TRBJ2-7
V: TRBV2
size: .
D: .
DNA: TGTGCCAGCACTCCAGGGGTAGGCATATCCTACGAGCAGTACTTC
CDR3: CASTPGVGISYEQYF

J: TRBJ2-3
V: TRBV2
size: .
D: TRBD1
DNA: TGTGCCATAGGACAGGGGTACACAGATACGCAGTATTTT
CDR3: CAIGQGYTDTQYF

J: TRBJ1-5
V: TRBV6-6
size: .
D: TRBD1
DNA: TGTGCCAGCAGTAGACAGGGTAGTCAGCCCCAGCATTTT
CDR3: CASSRQGSQPQHF

J: TRBJ2-1
V: TRBV10-3
size: .
D: TRBD2
DNA: TGTGCCTTCCCCGGCGGGACTAGCGGGGGGGGTAGGCTCTACAATGAGCAGTTCTTC
CDR3: CAFPGGTSGGGRLYNEQFF

J: TRBJ2-3
V: TRBV9
size: .
D: .
DNA: TGTGCCAGCAGCGACATTCAAGATATTACGCAGTATTTT
CDR3: CASSDIQDITQYF

J: TRBJ2-7
V: TRBV2
size: .
D: TRBD2
DNA: TGTGCCAGCAGTACGACTAGCGGGGGCGCAAGGCAGTACTTC
CDR3: CASSTTSGGARQYF

J: TRBJ1-2
V: TRBV6-5
size: .
D: TRBD1
DNA: TGTGCCAGCAGGACAGGGGCTGGCTACACCTTC
CDR3: CASRTGAGYTF

J: TRBJ2-4
V: TRBV4-1
size: few
D: TRBD1
DNA: TGCGCCAGCAGCCCCGGACCACCACAGGGGATAGCCAAAAACATTCAGTACTTC
CDR3: CASSPGPPQGIAKNIQYF

J: TRBJ2-1
V: TRBV7-9
size: few
D: TRBD1
DNA: TGTGCCAGCAGCTTAGCACAGGGGCATGAGCAGTTCTTC
CDR3: CASSLAQGHEQFF

J: TRBJ1-2
V: TRBV9
size: .
D: TRBD1
DNA: TGTGCCAGCAGCGGACTCCGGGACAGGGCCTATGGCTACACCTTC
CDR3: CASSGLRDRAYGYTF

J: TRBJ1-2
V: TRBV11-2
size: .
D: .
DNA: TGTGCCAGCAGCTTAAGCTCTAACTATGGCTACACCTTC
CDR3: CASSLSSNYGYTF

J: TRBJ2-3
V: TRBV7-8
size: .
D: .
DNA: TGTGCCAGCAGCTTTATGTCTAGCCGGGATACGCAGTATTTT
CDR3: CASSFMSSRDTQYF

J: TRBJ1-1
V: TRBV11-1
size: few
D: .
DNA: TGTGCCAGCAGCTTAAGTAGGGAGGGATGGCGAACTGAAGCTTTCTTT
CDR3: CASSLSREGWRTEAFF

J: TRBJ1-2
V: TRBV5-4
size: .
D: .
DNA: TGTGCCAGCAGCTTGATCACAGGCGATGGCTATGGCTACACCTTC
CDR3: CASSLITGDGYGYTF

J: TRBJ2-7
V: TRBV27
size: .
D: TRBD2
DNA: TGTGCCAGCAACCCTGGGACTAGCGGGGGGGCCTACGAGCAGTACTTC
CDR3: CASNPGTSGGAYEQYF

J: TRBJ1-1
V: TRBV7-9
size: .
D: .
DNA: TGTGCCAGCAGTTCCCAGACATCAGGGGAAGCTTTCTTT
CDR3: CASSSQTSGEAFF

J: TRBJ2-3
V: TRBV5-4
size: medium-sized
D: TRBD2
DNA: TGTGCCAGCAGCTTCTTCGGGGGGAGAACAGATACGCAGTATTTT
CDR3: CASSFFGGRTDTQYF

J: TRBJ2-1
V: TRBV5-1
size: .
D: TRBD2
DNA: TGCGCCAGCAGCACCCGGACTAGCGGGGACAATGAGCAGTTCTTC
CDR3: CASSTRTSGDNEQFF

J: TRBJ2-1
V: TRBV7-3
size: .
D: TRBD2
DNA: TGTGCCAGCAGCTACGGGGGGACCTACAATGAGCAGTTCTTC
CDR3: CASSYGGTYNEQFF

J: TRBJ1-5
V: TRBV10-2
size: .
D: TRBD1
DNA: TGCGCCAGCAGTGAGTCGTTACAGGGGTATAGCAATCAGCCCCAGCATTTT
CDR3: CASSESLQGYSNQPQHF

J: TRBJ1-1
V: TRBV4-2
size: .
D: TRBD1
DNA: TGTGCCAGCAGCCAAGATTTAATTTTTAGTACAGGGGGGAACACTGAAGCTTTCTTT
CDR3: CASSQDLIFSTGGNTEAFF

J: TRBJ2-7
V: TRBV6-1
size: .
D: TRBD1
DNA: TGTGCCAGCAGTGAAGTCGGGGACAGGGGGTACGAGCAGTACTTC
CDR3: CASSEVGDRGYEQYF

J: TRBJ1-5
V: TRBV10-3
size: .
D: .
DNA: TGTGCCATCGGGGACACCCAAAACAATCAGCCCCAGCATTTT
CDR3: CAIGDTQNNQPQHF

J: TRBJ1-1
V: TRBV6-5
size: .
D: TRBD1
DNA: TGTGCCAGCAGTTACCCCGGACAGGGGGCTGGTACTGAAGCTTTCTTT
CDR3: CASSYPGQGAGTEAFF

J: TRBJ2-5
V: TRBV29-1
size: .
D: .
DNA: TGCAGCGTTGACGAAGGGGTGGTCCAAGAGACCCAGTACTTC
CDR3: CSVDEGVVQETQYF

J: TRBJ2-2
V: TRBV4-3
size: .
D: TRBD2
DNA: TGCGCCAGCAGTCAAGAGCGGGGTAACACCGGGGAGCTGTTTTTT
CDR3: CASSQERGNTGELFF

J: TRBJ1-2
V: TRBV18
size: .
D: .
DNA: TGTGCCAGCTCACCTTCCCGGTCCCCCTATGGCTACACCTTC
CDR3: CASSPSRSPYGYTF

J: TRBJ2-1
V: TRBV4-1
size: once
D: .
DNA: TGCGCCAGCAGCCAAGACAGGGGATCGGGCAATGAGCAGTTCTTC
CDR3: CASSQDRGSGNEQFF

J: TRBJ2-7
V: TRBV19
size: .
D: .
DNA: TGTGCCAGTAGTATAAGAGGAGGGGGCGCGGGGGAGCAGTACTTC
CDR3: CASSIRGGGAGEQYF

J: TRBJ1-1
V: TRBV18
size: .
D: .
DNA: TGTGCCAGCTCACCAAGAGGAGCGGGGGGCTTCACCACTGAAGCTTTCTTT
CDR3: CASSPRGAGGFTTEAFF

J: TRBJ2-3
V: TRBV7-9
size: .
D: TRBD2
DNA: TGTTCCAGCAGCCCGACTAGCGGGGGGGCCAGGGATACGCAGTATTTT
CDR3: CSSSPTSGGARDTQYF

J: TRBJ1-1
V: TRBV7-9
size: .
D: TRBD1
DNA: TGTGCCAGCAGGTCTGCCGGGACAGGGGGCTCTGAAGCTTTCTTT
CDR3: CASRSAGTGGSEAFF

J: TRBJ2-3
V: TRBV14
size: .
D: TRBD1
DNA: TGTGCCAGCAGCCAGGACAGGGGTTGGGATACGCAGTATTTT
CDR3: CASSQDRGWDTQYF

J: TRBJ1-6
V: TRBV9
size: .
D: .
DNA: TGTGCCAGCAGCGTAGCCCTCCTGGAGGGAGTGAATTCACCCCTCCACTTT
CDR3: CASSVALLEGVNSPLHF

J: TRBJ2-5
V: TRBV4-1
size: .
D: .
DNA: TGCGCCAGCAGCCGTAGACTGCAAGAGACCCAGTACTTC
CDR3: CASSRRLQETQYF

J: TRBJ1-1
V: TRBV30
size: .
D: .
DNA: TGTGCCTGGAGCCATAGTGGAGGGAACACTGAAGCTTTCTTT
CDR3: CAWSHSGGNTEAFF

J: TRBJ1-1
V: TRBV27
size: .
D: TRBD1
DNA: TGTGCCAGCAGTTTTGGACCGGGACAGGGAGGTTTGGACACTGAAGCTTTCTTT
CDR3: CASSFGPGQGGLDTEAFF